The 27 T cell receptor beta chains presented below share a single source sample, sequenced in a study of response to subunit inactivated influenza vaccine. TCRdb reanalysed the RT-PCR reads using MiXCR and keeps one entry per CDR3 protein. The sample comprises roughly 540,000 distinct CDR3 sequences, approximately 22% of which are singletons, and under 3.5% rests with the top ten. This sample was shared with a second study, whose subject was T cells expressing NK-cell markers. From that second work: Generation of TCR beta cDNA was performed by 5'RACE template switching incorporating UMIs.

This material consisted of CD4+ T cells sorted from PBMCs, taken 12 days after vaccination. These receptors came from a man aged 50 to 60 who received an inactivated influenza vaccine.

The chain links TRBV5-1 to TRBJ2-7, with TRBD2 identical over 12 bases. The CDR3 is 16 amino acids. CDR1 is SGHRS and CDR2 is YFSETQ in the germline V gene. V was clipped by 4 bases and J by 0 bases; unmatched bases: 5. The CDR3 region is CASSPGLAGSSYEQYF. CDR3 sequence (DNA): TGCGCCAGCAGCCCAGGACTAGCGGGGAGCTCCTACGAGCAGTACTTC. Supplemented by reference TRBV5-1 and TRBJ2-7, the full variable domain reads KAGVTQTPRYLIKTRGQQVTLSCSPISGHRSVSWYQQTPGQGLQFLFEYFSETQRNKGNFPGRFSGRQFSNSRSEMNVSTLELGDSALYLCASSPGLAGSSYEQYFGPGTRLTVT.

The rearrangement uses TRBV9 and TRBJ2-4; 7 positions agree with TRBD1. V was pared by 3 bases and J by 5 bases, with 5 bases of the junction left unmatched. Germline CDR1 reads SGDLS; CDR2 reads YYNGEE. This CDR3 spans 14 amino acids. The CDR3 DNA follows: TGTGCCAGCAGCGCATCCGGGACAGAAAACATTCAGTACTTC. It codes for CASSASGTENIQYF.

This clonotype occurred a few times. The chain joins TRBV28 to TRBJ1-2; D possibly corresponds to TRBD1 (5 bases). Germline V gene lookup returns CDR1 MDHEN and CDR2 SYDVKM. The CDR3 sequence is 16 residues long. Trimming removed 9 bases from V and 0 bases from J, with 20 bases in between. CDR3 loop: CASCQGWLGSNYGYTF. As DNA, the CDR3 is TGTGCCAGTTGTCAGGGCTGGTTGGGTTCTAACTATGGCTACACCTTC.

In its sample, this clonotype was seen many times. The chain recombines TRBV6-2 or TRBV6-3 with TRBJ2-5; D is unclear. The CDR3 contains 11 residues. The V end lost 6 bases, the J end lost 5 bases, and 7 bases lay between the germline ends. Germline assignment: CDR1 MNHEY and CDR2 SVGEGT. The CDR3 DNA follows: TGTGCCAGCAGCCGTCGGGAGACCCAGTACTTC. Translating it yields CASSRRETQYF.

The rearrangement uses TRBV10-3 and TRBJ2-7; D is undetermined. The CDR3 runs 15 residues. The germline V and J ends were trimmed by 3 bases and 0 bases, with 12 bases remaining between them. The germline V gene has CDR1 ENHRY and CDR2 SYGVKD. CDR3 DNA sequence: TGTGCCATCAGTGATCTGGGGAAGAGCTCCTACGAGCAGTACTTC. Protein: CAISDLGKSSYEQYF.

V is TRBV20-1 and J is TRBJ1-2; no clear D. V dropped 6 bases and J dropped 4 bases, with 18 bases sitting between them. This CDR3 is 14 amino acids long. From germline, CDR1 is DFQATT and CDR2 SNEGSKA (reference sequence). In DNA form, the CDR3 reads TGCAGTGCCTTCGACGCACGTCATGGCTATGGCTACACCTTC. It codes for CSAFDARHGYGYTF.

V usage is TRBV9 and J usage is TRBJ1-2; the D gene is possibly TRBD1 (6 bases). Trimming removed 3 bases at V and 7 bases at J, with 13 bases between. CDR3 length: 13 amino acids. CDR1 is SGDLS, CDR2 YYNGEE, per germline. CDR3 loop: CASSAGLQGGYTF. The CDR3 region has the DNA TGTGCCAGCAGCGCCGGCCTACAGGGTGGCTACACCTTC.

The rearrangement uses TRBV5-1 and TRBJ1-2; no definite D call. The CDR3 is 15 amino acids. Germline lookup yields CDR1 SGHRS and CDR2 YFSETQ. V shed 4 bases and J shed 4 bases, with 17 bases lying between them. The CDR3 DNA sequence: TGCGCCAGCAGCCCAGGTCGGCTGGCGGGCTATGGCTACACCTTC. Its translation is CASSPGRLAGYGYTF. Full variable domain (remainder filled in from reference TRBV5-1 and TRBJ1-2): KAGVTQTPRYLIKTRGQQVTLSCSPISGHRSVSWYQQTPGQGLQFLFEYFSETQRNKGNFPGRFSGRQFSNSRSEMNVSTLELGDSALYLCASSPGRLAGYGYTFGSGTRLTVV.

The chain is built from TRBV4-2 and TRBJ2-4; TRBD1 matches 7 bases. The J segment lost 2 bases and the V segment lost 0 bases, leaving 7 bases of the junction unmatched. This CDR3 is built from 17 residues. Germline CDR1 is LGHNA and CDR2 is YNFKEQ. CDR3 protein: CASSQEDRWKTKNIQYF. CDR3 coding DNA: TGTGCCAGCAGCCAAGAGGACAGGTGGAAGACCAAAAACATTCAGTACTTC.

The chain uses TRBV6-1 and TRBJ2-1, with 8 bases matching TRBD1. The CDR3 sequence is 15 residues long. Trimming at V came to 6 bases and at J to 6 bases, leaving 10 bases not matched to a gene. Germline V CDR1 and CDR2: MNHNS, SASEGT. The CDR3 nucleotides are TGTGCCAGCAGCAGAGGACAGGGCTGGGTCAATGAGCAGTTCTTC. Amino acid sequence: CASSRGQGWVNEQFF.

CDR3 amino acids: CASSQQGSSYEQYF. The CDR3 coding sequence is TGTGCCAGCAGCCAGCAAGGGAGCTCCTACGAGCAGTACTTC. This chain links TRBV14 with TRBJ2-7; TRBD2 might be the D (5 bases). Germline V gives CDR1 SGHDN, CDR2 FVKESK. This CDR3 comprises 14 residues. V dropped 3 bases and J dropped 0 bases, with 9 bases sitting between them.

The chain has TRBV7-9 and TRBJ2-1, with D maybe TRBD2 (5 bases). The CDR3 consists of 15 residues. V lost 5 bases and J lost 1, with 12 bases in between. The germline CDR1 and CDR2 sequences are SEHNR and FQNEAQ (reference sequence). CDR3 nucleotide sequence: TGTGCCAGCAGCCCCAGCGGAGCTTCCTACAATGAGCAGTTCTTC. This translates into CASSPSGASYNEQFF.

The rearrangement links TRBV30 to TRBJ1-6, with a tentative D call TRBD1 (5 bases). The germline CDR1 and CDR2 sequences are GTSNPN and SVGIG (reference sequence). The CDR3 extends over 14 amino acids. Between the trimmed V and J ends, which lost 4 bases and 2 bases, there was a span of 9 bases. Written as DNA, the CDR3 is TGTGCCTGGAACGGGGCCGCCTATAATTCACCCCTCCACTTT. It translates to CAWNGAAYNSPLHF.

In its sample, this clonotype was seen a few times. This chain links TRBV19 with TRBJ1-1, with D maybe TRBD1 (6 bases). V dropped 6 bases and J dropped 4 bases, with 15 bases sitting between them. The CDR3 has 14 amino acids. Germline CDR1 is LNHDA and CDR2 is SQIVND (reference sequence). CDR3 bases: TGTGCCAGTAGGATAACAGGGCTTCGCACTGAAGCTTTCTTT. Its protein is CASRITGLRTEAFF.

The chain's CDR3 is CASSSGPFGDTQYF. The CDR3 nucleotides read TGTGCCAGCAGCTCGGGACCCTTCGGGGATACGCAGTATTTT. This sequence joins TRBV7-2 and TRBJ2-3; D may correspond to TRBD1 or TRBD2 (5 bases each). The germline CDR1 and CDR2 sequences are SGHTA and FQGNSA. V gave up 4 bases and J gave up 6 bases, with 14 bases separating them. The CDR3 totals 14 residues. Full variable domain (missing parts from reference TRBV7-2 and TRBJ2-3): GAGVSQSPSNKVTEKGKDVELRCDPISGHTALYWYRQSLGQGLEFLIYFQGNSAPDKSGLPSDRFSAERTGGSVSTLTIQRTQQEDSAVYLCASSSGPFGDTQYFGPGTRLTVL.

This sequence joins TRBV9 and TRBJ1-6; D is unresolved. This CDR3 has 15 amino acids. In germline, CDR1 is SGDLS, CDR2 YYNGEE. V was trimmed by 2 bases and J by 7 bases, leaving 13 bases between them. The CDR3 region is CASSVLEGRNSPLHF. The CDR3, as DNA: TGTGCCAGCAGCGTCCTCGAAGGTAGAAATTCACCCCTCCACTTT.

CDR3 residues: CSAPSGSGRSYEQYF. The CDR3 nucleotides are TGCAGTGCTCCCTCGGGTAGCGGGAGGTCCTACGAGCAGTACTTC. The chain has TRBV20-1 and TRBJ2-7; 10 bases line up with TRBD2. The J segment lost 1 base and the V segment lost 5 bases, leaving 8 bases of the junction unmatched. This CDR3 region has 15 residues. From germline, CDR1 is DFQATT and CDR2 SNEGSKA (reference sequence).

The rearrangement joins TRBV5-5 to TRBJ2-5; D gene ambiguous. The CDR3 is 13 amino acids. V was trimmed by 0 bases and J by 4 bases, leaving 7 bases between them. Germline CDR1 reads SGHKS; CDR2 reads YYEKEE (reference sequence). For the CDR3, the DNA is TGTGCCAGCAGCTTGGTTAGCCCAGAGACCCAGTACTTC. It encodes CASSLVSPETQYF.

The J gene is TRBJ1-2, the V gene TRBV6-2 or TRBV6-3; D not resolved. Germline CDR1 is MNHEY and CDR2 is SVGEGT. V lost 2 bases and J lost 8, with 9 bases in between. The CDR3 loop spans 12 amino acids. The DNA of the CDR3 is TGTGCCAGCAGTTACAGAGGTTTGGGCTACACCTTC. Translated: CASSYRGLGYTF.

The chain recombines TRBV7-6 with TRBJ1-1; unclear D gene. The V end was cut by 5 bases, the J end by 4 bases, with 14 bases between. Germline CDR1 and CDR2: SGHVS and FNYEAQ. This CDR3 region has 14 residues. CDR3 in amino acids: CASSTGLSGTEAFF. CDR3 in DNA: TGTGCCAGCAGCACCGGACTCAGCGGCACTGAAGCTTTCTTT.

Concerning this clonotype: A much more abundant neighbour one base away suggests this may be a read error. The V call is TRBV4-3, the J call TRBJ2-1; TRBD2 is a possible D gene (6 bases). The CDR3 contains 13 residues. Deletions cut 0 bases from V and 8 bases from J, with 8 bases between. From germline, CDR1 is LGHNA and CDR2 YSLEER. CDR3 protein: CASSQEGDYEQFF. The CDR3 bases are TGCGCCAGCAGCCAAGAAGGGGACTATGAGCAGTTCTTC.

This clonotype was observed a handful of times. The CDR3: CASSPRRTGTGEQYF. CDR3 nucleotides: TGTGCCAGCTCACCGAGGCGGACAGGGACGGGCGAGCAGTACTTC. The V and J genes are TRBV18 and TRBJ2-7; TRBD1 agrees at 8 bases. CDR3 length equals 15 residues. Trimming took 3 bases from V and 6 from J; bases not matched to a gene: 10. Germline CDR1 is KGHSH and CDR2 is LQKENI.

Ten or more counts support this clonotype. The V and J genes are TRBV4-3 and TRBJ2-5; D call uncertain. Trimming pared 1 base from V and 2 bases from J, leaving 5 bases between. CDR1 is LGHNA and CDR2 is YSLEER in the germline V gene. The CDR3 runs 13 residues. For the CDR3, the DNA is TGCGCCAGCAGCCAAGCTAGTCAAGAGACCCAGTACTTC. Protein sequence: CASSQASQETQYF.

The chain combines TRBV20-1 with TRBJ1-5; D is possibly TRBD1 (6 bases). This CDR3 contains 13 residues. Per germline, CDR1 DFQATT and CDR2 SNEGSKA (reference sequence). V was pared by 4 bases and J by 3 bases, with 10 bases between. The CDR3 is CSATRTVNQPQHF. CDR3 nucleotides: TGCAGTGCTACAAGGACAGTCAATCAGCCCCAGCATTTT.

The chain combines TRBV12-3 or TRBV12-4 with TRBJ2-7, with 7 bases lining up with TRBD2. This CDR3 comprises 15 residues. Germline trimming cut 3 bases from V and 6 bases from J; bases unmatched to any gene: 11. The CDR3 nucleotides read TGTGCCAGCAGTTTGGCCGGACTAGAGATAACCGAGCAGTACTTC. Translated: CASSLAGLEITEQYF.

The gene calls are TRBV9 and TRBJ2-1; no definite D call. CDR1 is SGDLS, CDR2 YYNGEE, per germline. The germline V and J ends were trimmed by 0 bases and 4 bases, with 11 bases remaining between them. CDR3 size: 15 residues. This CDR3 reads CASSVEGSAYNEQFF. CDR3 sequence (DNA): TGTGCCAGCAGCGTAGAAGGCTCGGCTTACAATGAGCAGTTCTTC.

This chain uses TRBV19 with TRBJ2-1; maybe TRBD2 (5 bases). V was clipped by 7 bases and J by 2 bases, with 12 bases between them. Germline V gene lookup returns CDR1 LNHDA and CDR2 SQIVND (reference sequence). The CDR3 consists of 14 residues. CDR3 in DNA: TGTGCCAGTAAGGCTAGCTCAACCTACAATGAGCAGTTCTTC. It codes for CASKASSTYNEQFF.